This T cell receptor beta chain was found in a study of molecular identifiers for immune sequencing clone quantification (dated by TCRdb to between 2017 and 2018). A note on the overall study: For a replicate experiment, RNA from approximately 20,000 or 98,000 naive CD8 T cells was divided into five aliquots, and four of the five aliquots were sequenced. The study was a methods study using CD8 T cells to benchmark molecular-identifier clustering-based TCR repertoire sequencing (MIDCIRS) and TCR RNA copy counting. Beyond this particular receptor, the publication reports: In CMV-specific effector cells, clones with more than 20 RNA copies contained over 99% of molecules, whereas in naive cells such clones contained under 1% of molecules. Modeling gave about 3.2 recovered TCR RNA copies per cell versus about 10 by digital PCR, implying approximately 30% capture efficiency. Without barcode sub-clustering, chimeric consensus sequences inflated TCR diversity; chimeras reached as high as 47%. Identical TCR molecules sharing a barcode could cause highly expanded clone sizes to be underestimated. Naive libraries contained spiked-in Jurkat TCR RNA (more than nine copies' worth), which is not part of the donor repertoire. Spiked-in Jurkat TCR RNA equal to a single cell's worth was reported to be detectable even within 1,100,000 naive CD8 T cells.

Libraries of naive CD8 T cells were generated from roughly 21,000 to 960,000 sorted cells, with 10%, 30% or 50% of the purified RNA used. Naive CD8 T cells were FACS-sorted as CD8+CD4-CCR7+CD45RA+ on a BD FACSAria II into RLT Plus buffer. To test detection sensitivity, Jurkat RNA equal to around 11 TCR copies was added to samples of about 17,000-1,100,000 naive CD8 T cells. CD8 T cells were enriched with RosetteSep CD8+ T Cell Enrichment Cocktail and Ficoll-Paque, followed by ACK red cell lysis. Libraries were constructed by PCR. Sequencing relied on a NextSeq 500. Preparation of bulk TCR libraries followed a previously described approach, with the TCR primers listed in Table S5. Purification of total RNA was performed with the Qiagen AllPrep DNA/RNA kit. Reads from multiple sequencing runs of the same library were pooled before analysis. Regarding the original processing steps: Reads were retained only if an exact TCR constant sequence was present, and the retained reads were trimmed to 150 nt and grouped according to their 12-nt molecular barcodes. Reads within each barcode group were sub-clustered using a 15% Levenshtein threshold, and quality-weighted consensus sequences were constructed for each RNA molecule. Non-functional sequences were discarded, and so were lower-count sequences lying one edit away from another sequence. On the basis of fitting two negative binomial distributions, barcode sub-clusters with fewer than 20% of the maximum read count were discarded. In-frame beta chains were kept once TCRdb had trimmed the public reads at Q25 with fastp and called clones with MiXCR. Every CDR3 protein is listed once, alongside the most common genes and DNA of its rows. TCRdb, rather than the study authors, made the V and J calls. For this sample there are about 510,000 distinct CDR3 sequences; around 25% appear just once. The ten largest clones take up approximately 0.8% of the sample.

Note on this clonotype: No cognate antigen has been identified for it. Per-base qualities were not stored, and no clone one base away is much larger.

The sequencing sample was made of naive CD8+ T cells from blood, with Jurkat cell RNA spiked in. The cell subset or site label, read with the paper, signifies: FACS-sorted CD8+CD4-CCR7+CD45RA+ naive T cells. This TCR was recovered from a human donor in good health. Some libraries in this study had Jurkat cell RNA spiked in.

The CDR3 corresponds to CASSFFPGQMNTEAFF. The nucleotides are TGTGCCAGCAGTTTTTTCCCGGGACAGATGAACACTGAAGCTTTCTTT. The chain is assembled from TRBV27 and TRBJ1-1; 7 bases in the middle match TRBD1. The germline V gene (reference sequence) supplies CDR1 MNHEY and CDR2 SMNVEV. Counted from cysteine to phenylalanine, this CDR3 has 16 amino acids. The entry retains the CDR3 DNA only, 48 bases that are in frame from base 1. V loses 3 bases at its end and J loses 0 bases; junction bases beyond the gene matches: 7.